Each of the 15 T cell receptor beta chains below was sequenced from the same sample in a study of blood T cell repertoires in COVID-19. Profiling relied on immunoSEQ multiplex PCR, and the TCRdb table lists in-frame clones only, not all of them. The sample consists of about 80,000 clones, 82% of them appearing once. The sample comprised peripheral blood. Receptors originate from a human donor in a cohort sampled during active COVID-19.

This chain connects TRBV19 to TRBJ1-4, with 7 bases lining up with TRBD1. This CDR3 comprises 15 residues. With V trimmed by 5 bases and J by 3 bases, 6 bases remained unmatched. CDR1 and CDR2 (germline): LNHDA, SQIVND (reference sequence). The CDR3 sequence: CASSDLGTANEKLFF. CDR3 bases: TGTGCCAGTAGTGATCTCGGGACAGCTAATGAAAAACTGTTTTTT.

This sequence joins TRBV3-1 (or the pseudogene TRBV3-2) and TRBJ1-6; perhaps TRBD1 as D (6 bases). V dropped 2 bases and J dropped 6 bases, with 8 bases sitting between them. Per germline, CDR1 LGHDT and CDR2 YNNKEL (reference sequence). This CDR3 is built from 14 residues. Here the CDR3 DNA reads TGTGCCAGCAGCCAATTCAGGGGTAATTCACCCCTCCACTTT. Protein sequence: CASSQFRGNSPLHF.

The chain is built from TRBV5-6 and TRBJ1-1, with D unclear. The CDR3 sequence is 13 residues long. In germline, CDR1 is SGHDT, CDR2 YYEEEE. V lost 3 bases to trimming and J lost 4 bases, with 10 bases between them. CDR3 sequence reads: CASSSPAGTEAFF. The CDR3 nucleotides read TGTGCCAGCAGCTCCCCCGCGGGCACTGAAGCTTTCTTT.

The chain has TRBV28 and TRBJ2-7; a possible D gene is TRBD2 (6 bases). The CDR3 is 14 residues long. Germline V gene lookup returns CDR1 MDHEN and CDR2 SYDVKM. V was shortened by 6 bases and J by 2 bases, with 14 bases between the two germline ends. The CDR3 region is CASSPGTLTYEQYF. The DNA for the CDR3 is TGTGCCAGCAGCCCCGGGACTCTAACCTACGAGCAGTACTTC.

This clone was seen once. CDR3 sequence reads: CASRPVGREDNQPQHF. CDR3 DNA sequence: TGTGCCAGCAGACCCGTGGGCAGGGAGGACAATCAGCCCCAGCATTTT. The chain recombines TRBV28 with TRBJ1-5; D possibly corresponds to TRBD1 (5 bases). Germline V CDR1 and CDR2: MDHEN, SYDVKM. With 6 bases removed from V and 3 bases from J, the gap between germline ends came to 18 bases. CDR3 length equals 16 residues.

The chain carries TRBV19 and TRBJ1-5; 8 nucleotides align to TRBD1. CDR3 length: 14 residues. V trimming: 4 bases; J trimming: 7 bases; junction bases outside the gene matches: 6. Germline V lookup: CDR1 LNHDA, CDR2 SQIVND (reference sequence). The DNA of the CDR3 is TGTGCCAGTAGTACTGGACAGGGAACGCAGCCCCAGCATTTT. It codes for CASSTGQGTQPQHF.

This clone was seen a handful of times. The chain carries TRBV5-5 and TRBJ1-2; possible D gene TRBD1, 5 bases. The CDR3 has 14 amino acids. In germline, CDR1 is SGHKS, CDR2 YYEKEE (reference sequence). V was clipped by 6 bases and J by 2 bases, with 14 bases between them. The CDR3 region is CASNSRGLNYGYTF. DNA of the CDR3: TGTGCCAGCAACAGTAGGGGCTTAAACTATGGCTACACCTTC. Complete variable domain (other parts from reference TRBV5-5 and TRBJ1-2): DAGVTQSPTHLIKTRGQQVTLRCSPISGHKSVSWYQQVLGQGPQFIFQYYEKEERGRGNFPDRFSARQFPNYSSELNVNALLLGDSALYLCASNSRGLNYGYTFGSGTRLTVV.

The chain has TRBV18 and TRBJ2-7; perhaps TRBD2 as D (7 bases). The CDR3 length is 16 residues. Germline V gene data show CDR1 as KGHSH and CDR2 as LQKENI. Trimming left V 2 bases short and J 6 bases short, with 20 bases between. This CDR3 reads CASSPFRTDTGGEQYF. The CDR3 bases are TGTGCCAGCTCACCATTCCGGACAGACACGGGAGGCGAGCAGTACTTC.

This chain uses TRBV6-5 with TRBJ1-5; 7 nucleotides agree with TRBD1. CDR1 MNHEY and CDR2 SVGAGI come from the germline V gene. The junction had 5 bases not matched to a gene; V was cut back by 5 bases and J by 1 base. The CDR3 runs to 15 residues. CDR3: CASSRQGGSNQPQHF. The CDR3 coding sequence is TGTGCCAGCAGTAGACAGGGTGGGAGCAATCAGCCCCAGCATTTT.

V and J are TRBV2 and TRBJ2-2, with 7 bases aligning to TRBD2. The germline V gene has CDR1 SNHLY and CDR2 FYNNEI. The CDR3 is 12 residues long. After removal of 8 bases from V and 3 bases from J, the junction contained 0 bases not matched to a gene. CDR3 DNA sequence: TGTGCCAGCGGGGGGGACACCGGGGAGCTGTTTTTT. Its protein is CASGGDTGELFF. The full variable domain, rest sourced from reference TRBV2 and TRBJ2-2, is EPEVTQTPSHQVTQMGQEVILRCVPISNHLYFYWYRQILGQKVEFLVSFYNNEISEKSEIFDDQFSVERPDGSNFTLKIRSTKLEDSAMYFCASGGDTGELFFGEGSRLTVL.

This clone was observed a few times. The V and J genes are TRBV5-5 and TRBJ2-7; D perhaps matches TRBD1 (7 bases). Trimming cost V 4 bases and J 3 bases, with 14 bases left between them. CDR1 SGHKS and CDR2 YYEKEE come from the germline V gene (reference sequence). The CDR3 covers 14 residues. CDR3 sequence (DNA): TGTGCCAGCAGCGCGGGGACAGTGAGCTACGAGCAGTACTTC. It codes for CASSAGTVSYEQYF.

This clone was recorded only once. The V and J genes are TRBV3-1 (or the pseudogene TRBV3-2) and TRBJ1-1, with D maybe TRBD1 (5 bases). The germline CDR1 and CDR2 sequences are LGHDT and YNNKEL (reference sequence). The V gene lost 4 bases and the J gene lost 3 bases, with 9 bases spanning the gap. The CDR3 totals 13 residues. DNA for the CDR3: TGTGCCAGCAGCCTCCGGGGGGACACTGAAGCTTTCTTT. It yields the protein CASSLRGDTEAFF.

The V gene is TRBV5-6, the J gene TRBJ2-2, with a weak D call TRBD1 (5 bases). Trimming removed 4 bases from V and 4 bases from J, with 14 bases in between. CDR3 length: 15 amino acids. The V gene's germline CDR1 is SGHDT and CDR2 YYEEEE. The chain's CDR3 is CASSRGHTTTGELFF. The DNA for the CDR3 is TGTGCCAGCAGCCGAGGACATACGACCACCGGGGAGCTGTTTTTT.

This clone was counted a few times. The gene calls are TRBV2 and TRBJ1-5, with 8 bases aligning to TRBD1. This CDR3 has 13 amino acids. V lost 10 bases to trimming and J lost 3 bases; unmatched junction nucleotides: 5. Germline CDR1 SNHLY, CDR2 FYNNEI. DNA for the CDR3: TGTGCCACCGGACAGGGTCTCAATCAGCCCCAGCATTTT. It encodes CATGQGLNQPQHF.

Only one count was recorded for this clone. The chain employs TRBV11-2 and TRBJ1-3; 7 nucleotides align to TRBD1. Germline CDR1 is SGHAT and CDR2 is FQNNGV. Germline trimming cut 5 bases from V and 5 bases from J; bases unmatched to any gene: 9. This CDR3 region has 15 residues. CDR3 sequence: CASSRYGTARNTIYF. The CDR3 bases are TGTGCCAGCAGCCGTTACGGGACAGCTAGAAACACCATATATTTT. The whole variable domain, remainder taken from reference TRBV11-2 and TRBJ1-3, is EAGVAQSPRYKIIEKRQSVAFWCNPISGHATLYWYQQILGQGPKLLIQFQNNGVVDDSQLPKDRFSAERLKGVDSTLKIQPAKLEDSAVYLCASSRYGTARNTIYFGEGSWLTVV.